This TCR beta chain was sequenced in a study of blood T cells in healthy people across ages. Deletions cut 8 bases from V and 5 bases from J, with 9 bases between. Germline CDR1 reads MNHNS; CDR2 reads SASEGT. The CDR3 loop spans 11 amino acids. The sample holds many counts of this clonotype. A sample-barcoded 5' primer and a J-beta primer mix were used in a second PCR of about 6 to 12 cycles. TCRdb redid the calling of the 5' RACE reads with MiXCR, one entry per CDR3 protein. The data hold about 650,000 distinct CDR3 sequences, with about a third observed a single time. The J gene is TRBJ1-2, the V gene TRBV6-1, with D hard to call. Sequencing input: blood. The origin of this receptor is a woman aged 80 or older in good health. CDR3: CASGAGYGYTF. The CDR3 nucleotides are TGTGCCAGCGGCGCAGGATATGGCTACACCTTC.